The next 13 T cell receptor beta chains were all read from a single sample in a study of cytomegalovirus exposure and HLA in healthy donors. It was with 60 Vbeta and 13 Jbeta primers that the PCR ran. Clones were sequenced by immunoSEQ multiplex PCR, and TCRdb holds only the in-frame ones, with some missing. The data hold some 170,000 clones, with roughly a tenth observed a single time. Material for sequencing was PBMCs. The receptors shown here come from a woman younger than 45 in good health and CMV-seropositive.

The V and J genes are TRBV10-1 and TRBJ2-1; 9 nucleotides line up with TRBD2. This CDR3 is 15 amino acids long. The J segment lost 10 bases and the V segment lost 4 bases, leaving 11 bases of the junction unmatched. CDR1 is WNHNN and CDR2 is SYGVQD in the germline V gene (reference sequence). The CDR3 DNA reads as TGCGCCAGCAGTGCAGCGGGAGGCGCCGGGGGAGAGCAGTTCTTC. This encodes CASSAAGGAGGEQFF.

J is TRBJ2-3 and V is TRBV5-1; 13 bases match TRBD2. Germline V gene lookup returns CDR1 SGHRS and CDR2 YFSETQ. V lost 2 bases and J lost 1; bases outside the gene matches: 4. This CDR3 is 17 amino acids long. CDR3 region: CASSFTSGRAGTDTQYF. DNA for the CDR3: TGCGCCAGCAGCTTTACTAGCGGGAGGGCCGGCACAGATACGCAGTATTTT.

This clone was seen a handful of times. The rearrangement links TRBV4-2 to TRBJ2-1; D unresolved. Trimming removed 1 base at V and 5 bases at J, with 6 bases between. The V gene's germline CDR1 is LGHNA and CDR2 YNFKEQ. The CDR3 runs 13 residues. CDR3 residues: CASSQGSHNEQFF. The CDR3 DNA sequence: TGTGCCAGCAGCCAAGGGAGTCACAATGAGCAGTTCTTC.

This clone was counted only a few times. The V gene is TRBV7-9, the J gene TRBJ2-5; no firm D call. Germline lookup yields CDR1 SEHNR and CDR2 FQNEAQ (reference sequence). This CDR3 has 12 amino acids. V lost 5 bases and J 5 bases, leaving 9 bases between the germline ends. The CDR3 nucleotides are TGTGCCAGCAGCCGAGAGAAGGAGACCCAGTACTTC. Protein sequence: CASSREKETQYF.

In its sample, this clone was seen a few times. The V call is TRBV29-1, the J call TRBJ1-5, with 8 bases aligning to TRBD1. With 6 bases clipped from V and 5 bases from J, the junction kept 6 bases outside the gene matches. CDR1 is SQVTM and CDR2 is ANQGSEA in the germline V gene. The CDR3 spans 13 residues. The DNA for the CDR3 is TGCAGCGTAGTACAGGGGGTAGATCAGCCCCAGCATTTT. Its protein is CSVVQGVDQPQHF.

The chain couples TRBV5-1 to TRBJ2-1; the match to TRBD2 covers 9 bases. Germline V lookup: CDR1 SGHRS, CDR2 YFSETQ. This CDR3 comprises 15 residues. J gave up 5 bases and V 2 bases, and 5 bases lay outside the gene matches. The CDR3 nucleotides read TGCGCCAGCAGCTTTTCTAGCGGGGACCACAATGAGCAGTTCTTC. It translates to CASSFSSGDHNEQFF.

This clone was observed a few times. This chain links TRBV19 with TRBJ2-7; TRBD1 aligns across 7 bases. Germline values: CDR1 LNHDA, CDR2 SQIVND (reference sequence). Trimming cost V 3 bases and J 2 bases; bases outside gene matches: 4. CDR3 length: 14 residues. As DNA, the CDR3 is TGTGCCAGTAGTATCCGGGACAGTACCTACGAGCAGTACTTC. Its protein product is CASSIRDSTYEQYF.

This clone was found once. The CDR3 region is CASGSPGLPYEQYF. DNA of the CDR3: TGTGCTAGTGGTTCGCCGGGACTTCCATACGAGCAGTACTTC. The rearrangement uses TRBV12-5 and TRBJ2-5; maybe TRBD2 (6 bases). The closer fit of TRBJ2-7 to the DNA end suggests the J call may be wrong. Germline V gene data show CDR1 as LGHNT and CDR2 as FRNRAP. This CDR3 region has 14 residues.

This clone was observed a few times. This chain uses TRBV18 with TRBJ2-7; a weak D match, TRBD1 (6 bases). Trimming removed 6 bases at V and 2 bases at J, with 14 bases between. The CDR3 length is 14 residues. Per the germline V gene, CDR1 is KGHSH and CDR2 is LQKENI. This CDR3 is CASSPGTMTYEQYF. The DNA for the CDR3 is TGTGCCAGCTCCCCAGGGACAATGACCTACGAGCAGTACTTC.

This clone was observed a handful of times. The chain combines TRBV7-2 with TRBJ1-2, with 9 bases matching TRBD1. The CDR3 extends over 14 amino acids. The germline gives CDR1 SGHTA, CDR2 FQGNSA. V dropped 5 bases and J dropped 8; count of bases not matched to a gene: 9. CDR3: CASSDLQGARGYTF. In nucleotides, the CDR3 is TGTGCCAGCAGCGATCTACAGGGGGCACGGGGCTACACCTTC. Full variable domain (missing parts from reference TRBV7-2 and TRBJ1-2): GAGVSQSPSNKVTEKGKDVELRCDPISGHTALYWYRQSLGQGLEFLIYFQGNSAPDKSGLPSDRFSAERTGGSVSTLTIQRTQQEDSAVYLCASSDLQGARGYTFGSGTRLTVV.

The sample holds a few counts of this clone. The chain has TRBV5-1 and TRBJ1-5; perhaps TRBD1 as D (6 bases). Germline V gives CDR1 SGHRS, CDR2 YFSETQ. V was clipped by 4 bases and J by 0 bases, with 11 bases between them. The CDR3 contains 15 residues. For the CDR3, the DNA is TGCGCCAGCAGCGCCGGGACAAATAGCAATCAGCCCCAGCATTTT. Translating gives CASSAGTNSNQPQHF.

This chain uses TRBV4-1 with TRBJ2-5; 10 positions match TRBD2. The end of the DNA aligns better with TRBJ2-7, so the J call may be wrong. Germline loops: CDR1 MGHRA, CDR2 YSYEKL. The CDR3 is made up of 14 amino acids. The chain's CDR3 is CASSPRTSGYEQYF. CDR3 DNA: TGCGCCAGCAGCCCTAGGACTAGCGGCTACGAGCAGTACTTC.

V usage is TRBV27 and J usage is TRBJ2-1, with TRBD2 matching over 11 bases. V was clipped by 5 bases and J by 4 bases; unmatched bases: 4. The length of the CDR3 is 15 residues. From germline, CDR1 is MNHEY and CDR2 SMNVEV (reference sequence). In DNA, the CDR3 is TGTGCCAGCAGTCCCGGGACTAGCGGTTACAATGAGCAGTTCTTC. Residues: CASSPGTSGYNEQFF.